This entry lists 10 T cell receptor beta chains sequenced from one sample in a study of long-term antiretroviral therapy in people with HIV. The run of the v3.0 immunoSEQ assay was at survey level. Assay: immunoSEQ multiplex PCR; the TCRdb copy retains only in-frame clones and omits some. The sample consists of 20,000 to 30,000 clones, around 79% of them appearing once. The material sequenced was unsorted PBMCs, taken 1.2 years after starting antiretroviral therapy. These receptors originate from a woman in her thirties or forties with HIV.

This clone was seen a few times. The chain uses TRBV27 and TRBJ1-5; TRBD1 agrees at 10 bases. This CDR3 comprises 14 residues. V dropped 5 bases and J dropped 11; count of bases not matched to a gene: 9. The germline CDR1 and CDR2 sequences are MNHEY and SMNVEV (reference sequence). CDR3 residues: CASSLRTGGEAQHF. The CDR3 region has the DNA TGTGCCAGCAGTCTCCGGACAGGGGGGGAGGCCCAGCATTTT.

In its sample, this clone was seen a few times. V usage is TRBV6-1 and J usage is TRBJ1-2; 8 nucleotides match TRBD1. The CDR3 is 14 residues long. V lost 4 bases to trimming and J lost 7 bases; unmatched junction nucleotides: 8. Germline values: CDR1 MNHNS, CDR2 SASEGT. CDR3 loop: CASSGRTGSSGYTF. Written as DNA, the CDR3 is TGTGCCAGCAGTGGCCGGACAGGGTCAAGTGGCTACACCTTC.

This chain joins TRBV5-1 and TRBJ2-3, with TRBD1 identical over 8 bases. The CDR3 is 15 residues long. The V gene's germline CDR1 is SGHRS and CDR2 YFSETQ. V shed 4 bases and J 4 bases; nucleotides not matched to a gene: 8. Here the CDR3 DNA reads TGCGCCAGCAGCGGTGGACAGGGCCGCGCAGATACGCAGTATTTT. Translated: CASSGGQGRADTQYF.

The chain employs TRBV9 and TRBJ2-5; a weak D match, TRBD2 (6 bases). The CDR3 loop spans 15 amino acids. The V end was cut by 0 bases, the J end by 3 bases, with 12 bases between. Germline V gene lookup returns CDR1 SGDLS and CDR2 YYNGEE. The CDR3 sequence: CASSVVGTSKETQYF. In DNA, the CDR3 is TGTGCCAGCAGCGTAGTTGGGACTTCCAAAGAGACCCAGTACTTC.

This clone was counted a single time. The chain uses TRBV4-3 and TRBJ1-2; D perhaps matches TRBD1 (5 bases). CDR1 and CDR2 (germline): LGHNA, YSLEER. The CDR3 runs 14 residues. Trimming removed 3 bases from V and 4 bases from J, with 12 bases in between. The CDR3 sequence is CASSQQGFGYGYTF. The CDR3 region has the DNA TGCGCCAGCAGCCAGCAGGGTTTCGGCTATGGCTACACCTTC.

The rearrangement uses TRBV15 and TRBJ2-7, with 8 bases aligning to TRBD1. The CDR3 consists of 15 residues. J was trimmed by 4 bases and V by 3 bases; bases with no gene match: 8. Germline CDR1 reads LNHNV; CDR2 reads YYDKDF (reference sequence). CDR3 sequence (DNA): TGTGCCACCAGCAGGGGACAGGTTAAAGGGTACGAGCAGTACTTC. It is translated as CATSRGQVKGYEQYF.

The rearrangement links TRBV25-1 to TRBJ1-1; D uncertain. Per germline, CDR1 MGHDK and CDR2 SYGVNS. Trimming took 4 bases from V and 9 from J, leaving 9 bases between them. The CDR3 is made up of 11 amino acids. CDR3 bases: TGTGCCAGCAGTGGAGGCCGAAAAGCTTTCTTT. Translating it yields CASSGGRKAFF.

The rearrangement joins TRBV11-3 to TRBJ2-1; 7 nucleotides agree with TRBD1. Germline V gives CDR1 SGHNT, CDR2 YENEEA. The CDR3 contains 16 residues. V dropped 5 bases and J dropped 7; count of bases not matched to a gene: 14. In DNA, the CDR3 is TGTGCCAGCAGCCGAAGCACGGCAGGGGGTGGGAATGAGCAGTTCTTC. Encoded protein: CASSRSTAGGGNEQFF.

CDR3 region: CSAGAPGSYTF. CDR3 nucleotides: TGCAGTGCTGGGGCCCCGGGGAGCTACACCTTC. This chain uses TRBV20-1 with TRBJ1-2; D is possibly TRBD1 (5 bases). CDR3 size: 11 residues. The germline V and J ends were trimmed by 5 bases and 9 bases, with 13 bases remaining between them. The germline CDR1 and CDR2 sequences are DFQATT and SNEGSKA (reference sequence).

V usage is TRBV5-4 and J usage is TRBJ2-3; 9 bases map to TRBD2. The germline gives CDR1 SGHNT, CDR2 YYREEE (reference sequence). This CDR3 spans 14 amino acids. Unmatched junction bases numbered 10, after V lost 6 bases and J lost 8 bases. The CDR3 here is CASKGTSTRGTQYF. In DNA, the CDR3 is TGTGCCAGCAAAGGGACTAGCACCCGAGGTACGCAGTATTTT.